The entry that follows covers one T cell receptor (beta chain) sequence. The data are from a study of blood T cell repertoires in COVID-19. The CDR3 has 14 amino acids. V dropped 0 bases and J dropped 6 bases, with 12 bases sitting between them. From germline, CDR1 is SGDLS and CDR2 YYNGEE. The table came from immunoSEQ multiplex PCR; TCRdb's copy has only in-frame clones and leaves some out. Of over 150,000 clones in the sample, about 86% were seen once. Input material: PBMCs or T cells enriched from blood (not recorded which). The gene calls are TRBV9 and TRBJ1-1; D gene ambiguous. The TCR was taken from a man between 45 and 60 years old who had recovered from COVID-19. Here the CDR3 DNA reads TGTGCCAGCAGCGTAGAAGCAGGTAGATCTGAAGCTTTCTTT. It encodes CASSVEAGRSEAFF.